This entry is about one TCR beta chain. Participants' reported clinical history set cohort assignment. During the 2 weeks before they entered the study, exposed participants had met someone with a PCR-confirmed or clinician-diagnosed COVID-19 case. The V gene's germline CDR1 is SGHRS and CDR2 YFSETQ. CDR3 length: 14 residues. Trimming stripped 4 bases from V and 5 bases from J, with 15 bases between. This sample is part of a study of blood T cell repertoires in COVID-19. Original analysis: The authors estimated nucleated cell counts from reference gene primer amplification. Using immunoSEQ multiplex PCR, the repertoire was profiled, and TCRdb retains in-frame clones only, with some absent. V and J calls and clone size are as listed in that table; D and trimming were resolved from the DNA. This table holds 200,000 to 250,000 clones, approximately 90% found once.

This clonotype was sampled from a man in his forties or fifties who had been exposed to COVID-19. The chain has TRBV5-1 and TRBJ2-5; weak D call: TRBD1 (5 bases). The sequenced sample was PBMCs or T cells enriched from blood (not recorded which). Written as DNA, the CDR3 is TGCGCCAGCAGCGGAAGGACACCAGAGGAGACCCAGTACTTC. Translation: CASSGRTPEETQYF.